The subject of this entry is one TCR beta chain. Antigen: not known. The data were obtained in a study of cytomegalovirus exposure and HLA in healthy donors. Germline values: CDR1 SGHTA, CDR2 FQGNSA. V lost 6 bases and J 3 bases, leaving 14 bases between the germline ends. The CDR3 has 14 amino acids. The PCR made use of 60 Vbeta and 13 Jbeta primers. Original data processing: A later analysis counted around 80 million unique TCR beta chains, some 11 million shared. Sequenced by immunoSEQ multiplex PCR; TCRdb stores in-frame clones only, minus some. The DNA gave D and trimming, while V, J and clone size come from that table. The sample has around 130,000 clones, about 85% seen once. Study outcomes and limitations: After further analysis at a later stage, under 20,000 TCR beta sequences were associated with HLA alleles at 0.05 false discovery rate. Highly shared sequence variants in one cluster were likely a sequencing artifact.

This TCR derives from a boy younger than 18 in good health and CMV-seronegative. The gene calls are TRBV7-2 and TRBJ1-2, with D perhaps matching TRBD1 (5 bases). Sequencing was performed on PBMCs. The CDR3 DNA is TGTGCCAGCAGTCTCGGGGGGGATGACTATGGCTACACCTTC. Protein: CASSLGGDDYGYTF. The whole variable domain, filled in from reference TRBV7-2 and TRBJ1-2, reads GAGVSQSPSNKVTEKGKDVELRCDPISGHTALYWYRQSLGQGLEFLIYFQGNSAPDKSGLPSDRFSAERTGGSVSTLTIQRTQQEDSAVYLCASSLGGDDYGYTFGSGTRLTVV.